The subject of this entry is one T cell receptor (beta chain). Its antigen is unknown. It has no much larger one-base neighbor in the sample; base qualities were not kept. TCRbeta CDR3 regions were amplified from genomic DNA using the immunoSEQ Assay, a bias-controlled multiplex PCR. In the original analysis: The number of nucleated cells in each sample was estimated from the amplification of reference gene primers within the assay. To quantify the absolute abundance of each unique TCRbeta CDR3 rearrangement, sequence reads were collapsed and filtered. Productive Simpson clonality was computed per sample as the square root of Simpson's diversity index over productive rearrangements. Imported from immuneACCESS, the table was reduced by TCRdb to in-frame sequences with V and J called. These copies leave out some clones; in studies compared against another copy, an unresolved V gene accounts for under half, and the cause of the remainder is not known. The V and J calls and clone size were taken over from that table, and D and trimming were inferred from the DNA. Present in this sample are some 65,000 clones, roughly 90% of which were seen just once. The ten largest clones take up 1.3% of the sample.

Ends trimmed: V by 5 bases, J by 6 bases; bases unmatched to a gene: 13. For CDR1 and CDR2, the germline V gene lists KGHSH and LQKENI. The CDR3 holds 16 amino acids from the cysteine to the phenylalanine. Left in the record is the CDR3 DNA by itself, 48 bases read in frame from the first base. Each collaborating institution followed its own protocols to collect whole blood in K2EDTA tubes. For TCRbeta analysis, collaborators shipped samples as frozen whole blood, isolated PBMCs, or DNA extracted from either of those sample types. These data originate in a study of blood T cell repertoires in COVID-19 (TCRdb year 2020). Background on the whole study: Collaborator samples came from the United States, Italy and Spain and covered acute and convalescent phases of COVID-19. The prospective study material was composed of cDNA or gDNA derived from T cells, B-cell-depleted T cells, or PBMCs. HLA class I and class II types, where available, came from metadata supplied by the sample provider rather than from assay-based typing. Sample metadata almost always included a de-identified subject ID, COVID-19 status, age in years and sex. The dataset comprised deeply sampled blood TCRbeta repertoires from subjects exposed to, actively infected with, or recovered from COVID-19. Samples were obtained from the ongoing ImmuneRACE study (first 160 participants) and from over 1,000 subjects provided by 6 global collaborators. The repertoires were released in a freely available public database meant as a resource for research on the immune response to SARS-CoV-2.

Beyond this particular receptor, the publication reports: The quantity of clinical and demographic metadata differed by source and by participant and was supplied without curation.

The source is a man aged 55 to 70 with acute or convalescent COVID-19. The sequenced sample was peripheral blood. The rearrangement joined TRBV18 to TRBJ2-7, with 10 junctional bases fitting TRBD2. In nucleotides, the sequence is TGTGCCAGCTCATTCCTAGCGGGGGTTGACTCTCGCGAGCAGTACTTC. Its product reads: CASSFLAGVDSREQYF.